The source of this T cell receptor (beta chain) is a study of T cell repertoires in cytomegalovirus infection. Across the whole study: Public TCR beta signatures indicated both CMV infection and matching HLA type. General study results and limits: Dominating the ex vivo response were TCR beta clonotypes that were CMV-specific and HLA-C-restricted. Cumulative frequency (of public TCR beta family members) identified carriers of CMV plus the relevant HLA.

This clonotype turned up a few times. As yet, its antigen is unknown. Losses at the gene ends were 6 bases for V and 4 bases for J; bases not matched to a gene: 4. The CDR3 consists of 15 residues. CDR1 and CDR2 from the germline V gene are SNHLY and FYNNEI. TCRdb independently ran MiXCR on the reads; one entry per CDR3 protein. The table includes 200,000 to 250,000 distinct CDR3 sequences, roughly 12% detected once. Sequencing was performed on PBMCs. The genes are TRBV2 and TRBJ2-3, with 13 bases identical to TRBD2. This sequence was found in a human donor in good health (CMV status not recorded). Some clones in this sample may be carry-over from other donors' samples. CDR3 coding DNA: TGTGCCAGCAGGGGGGGACTAGCGGGGCCAGATACGCAGTATTTT. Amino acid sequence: CASRGGLAGPDTQYF.